This TCR beta chain was sequenced during a study of T cell responses to AZD1222 COVID-19 vaccine. A remark on this clone: Antigen specificity is unknown.

Per germline, CDR1 LNHDA and CDR2 SQIVND (reference sequence). V gave up 5 bases and J gave up 6 bases, with 13 bases separating them. CDR3 length: 13 residues. Some clones are missing from TCRdb's copy, which holds only in-frame ones; the method was immunoSEQ multiplex PCR. Here the sample spans more than 85,000 clones, about 90% being singletons. Regarding the study as a whole: Researchers took repertoire samples only after the peak T cell response had come. Clonal diversity was possibly underestimated, and white British individuals and females predominated among donors.

The material sequenced was peripheral blood, taken 28 days after the second AZD1222 dose. This chain connects TRBV19 to TRBJ1-2; TRBD1 is a possible D gene (6 bases). The receptor's source is an adult who received the AZD1222 COVID-19 vaccine. As DNA, the CDR3 is TGTGCCAGTAGTCTCACGAAGGGGGATGGCTACACCTTC. It translates to CASSLTKGDGYTF. The complete variable domain, with remaining parts taken from reference TRBV19 and TRBJ1-2, reads DGGITQSPKYLFRKEGQNVTLSCEQNLNHDAMYWYRQDPGQGLRLIYYSQIVNDFQKGDIAEGYSVSREKKESFPLTVTSAQKNPTAFYLCASSLTKGDGYTFGSGTRLTVV.